This entry lists 25 T cell receptor beta chains sequenced from one sample in a study of T-cell memory formation after mild COVID-19. TCRdb reanalysed the 5' RACE reads using MiXCR and keeps one entry per CDR3 protein. The sample includes approximately 200,000 distinct CDR3 sequences, about a sixth of them seen just once. Sequencing was done on a sample of PBMCs or a T cell subset sorted from them (not recorded which). These receptors originate from an adult woman who had mild COVID-19 (a few samples of this study predate the infection). Cell type and time point are not known.

V is TRBV5-1 and J is TRBJ1-2, with 7 nucleotides matching TRBD1. The V and J ends lost 2 bases and 4 bases, in that order; junction bases with no gene match: 5. Germline loops: CDR1 SGHRS, CDR2 YFSETQ. This CDR3 is 14 amino acids long. The CDR3 DNA sequence: TGCGCCAGCAGCTTAGGGACAGATGGCTATGGCTACACCTTC. Its protein is CASSLGTDGYGYTF. Variable domain in full (rest from reference TRBV5-1 and TRBJ1-2): KAGVTQTPRYLIKTRGQQVTLSCSPISGHRSVSWYQQTPGQGLQFLFEYFSETQRNKGNFPGRFSGRQFSNSRSEMNVSTLELGDSALYLCASSLGTDGYGYTFGSGTRLTVV.

The rearrangement joins TRBV12-3 or TRBV12-4 to TRBJ1-3; TRBD1 agrees at 7 bases. Losses at the gene ends were 3 bases for V and 8 bases for J; bases not matched to a gene: 19. The CDR3 consists of 18 residues. CDR3 amino acids: CASSLRQGGNSLRDTIYF. As DNA, the CDR3 is TGTGCCAGCAGTTTGCGACAGGGAGGCAACTCTTTGAGGGACACCATATATTTT.

The rearrangement joins TRBV4-3 to TRBJ2-5; a weak D match, TRBD2 (6 bases). Trimming took 3 bases from V and 5 from J, leaving 16 bases between them. The CDR3 length is 15 residues. CDR1 is LGHNA and CDR2 is YSLEER in the germline V gene. The DNA for the CDR3 is TGCGCCAGCAGCCACCTATCGAGAGGGAGGGAGACCCAGTACTTC. Translating gives CASSHLSRGRETQYF.

The chain recombines TRBV6-1 with TRBJ1-6; D may be TRBD1 (6 bases). Trimming stripped 8 bases from V and 8 bases from J, with 13 bases between. The CDR3 totals 13 residues. Germline V gives CDR1 MNHNS, CDR2 SASEGT. The CDR3 DNA follows: TGTGCCAGCCTAAGGGACATCGATTCACCCCTCCACTTT. It codes for CASLRDIDSPLHF.

This clonotype was picked up a small number of times. The chain couples TRBV3-1 to TRBJ2-5; TRBD1 is a possible D gene (6 bases). The CDR3 is 14 residues long. Germline CDR1 and CDR2: LGHDT and YNNKEL (reference sequence). V was shortened by 9 bases and J by 4 bases, with 18 bases between the two germline ends. The CDR3 sequence is CASQPPGAGETQYF. CDR3 bases: TGTGCCAGTCAACCGCCAGGGGCTGGAGAGACCCAGTACTTC.

The chain joins TRBV7-3 to TRBJ1-1; D remains ambiguous. The CDR3 has 13 residues. The V and J ends lost 0 bases and 4 bases respectively, with 6 bases between them. In germline, CDR1 is SGHTA, CDR2 FQGTGA. The CDR3 sequence is CASSLTPVTEAFF. CDR3 DNA sequence: TGTGCCAGCAGCTTAACACCGGTCACTGAAGCTTTCTTT.

This clonotype has a handful of counts. The chain employs TRBV5-1 and TRBJ2-5; 8 bases are shared with TRBD1. The CDR3 totals 14 residues. CDR1 SGHRS and CDR2 YFSETQ come from the germline V gene. J gave up 4 bases and V 2 bases, and 4 bases lay outside the gene matches. The CDR3 DNA follows: TGCGCCAGCAGCTTTCCAGGGGGCCGAGAGACCCAGTACTTC. Translated, it gives CASSFPGGRETQYF. The full variable domain, with the rest looked up from reference TRBV5-1 and TRBJ2-5, is KAGVTQTPRYLIKTRGQQVTLSCSPISGHRSVSWYQQTPGQGLQFLFEYFSETQRNKGNFPGRFSGRQFSNSRSEMNVSTLELGDSALYLCASSFPGGRETQYFGPGTRLLVL.

This clonotype was detected a few times. The chain links TRBV20-1 to TRBJ1-6; 7 nucleotides agree with TRBD1. Unmatched junction bases numbered 12, after V lost 6 bases and J lost 7 bases. The CDR3 contains 15 residues. Germline loops: CDR1 DFQATT, CDR2 SNEGSKA (reference sequence). The CDR3 is CSASNRDSRNSPLHF. The DNA of the CDR3 is TGCAGTGCCTCTAATCGGGACAGTAGAAATTCACCCCTCCACTTT.

The table lists this clonotype with many counts. This chain links TRBV20-1 with TRBJ2-5; 7 nucleotides match TRBD2. Germline loops: CDR1 DFQATT, CDR2 SNEGSKA (reference sequence). V gave up 5 bases and J gave up 5 bases; unmatched junction bases: 5. This CDR3 has 12 amino acids. The CDR3 here is CSAGLVKETQYF. CDR3 nucleotides: TGCAGTGCTGGACTAGTAAAGGAGACCCAGTACTTC.

This clonotype turned up a few times. The chain joins TRBV12-3 or TRBV12-4 to TRBJ2-3; 9 nucleotides agree with TRBD2. V was clipped by 1 base and J by 6 bases; unmatched bases: 2. The CDR3 contains 14 residues. CDR3 sequence (DNA): TGTGCCAGCAGTTTAGTAGCGGGGGAGGATACGCAGTATTTT. The encoded protein is CASSLVAGEDTQYF.

This clonotype came up a few times. The rearrangement joins TRBV7-9 to TRBJ2-7; the D is unclear. The CDR3 sequence is 12 residues long. Germline lookup yields CDR1 SEHNR and CDR2 FQNEAQ (reference sequence). V lost 5 bases, J lost 2 bases, and 7 bases lay in between. As DNA, the CDR3 is TGTGCCAGCAGCCTAGAGACCTACGAGCAGTACTTC. Residues: CASSLETYEQYF.

The J gene is TRBJ1-2, the V gene TRBV7-6; TRBD1 might be the D (5 bases). V was trimmed by 0 bases and J by 3 bases, leaving 11 bases between them. The CDR3 runs to 15 residues. Germline V gives CDR1 SGHVS, CDR2 FNYEAQ. CDR3 coding DNA: TGTGCCAGCAGCTTAGCTCGGGGGTCTGACTATGGCTACACCTTC. This gives the protein CASSLARGSDYGYTF.

This clonotype has more than one count but fewer than ten. This chain joins TRBV20-1 and TRBJ1-1; D might be TRBD1 (5 bases). V lost 5 bases and J lost 1, with 17 bases in between. The CDR3 runs to 15 residues. Germline assignment: CDR1 DFQATT and CDR2 SNEGSKA (reference sequence). CDR3 sequence reads: CSAPPSGGGNTEAFF. In nucleotides, the CDR3 is TGCAGTGCTCCCCCAAGCGGCGGGGGGAACACTGAAGCTTTCTTT.

This sequence joins TRBV11-3 and TRBJ1-2; weak D call: TRBD1 (5 bases). Germline V gene sequence: CDR1 SGHNT, CDR2 YENEEA. The CDR3 runs 13 residues. V lost 3 bases and J lost 8, with 13 bases in between. This CDR3 is CASSFQGVGGYTF. The CDR3 nucleotides read TGTGCCAGCAGCTTCCAGGGAGTCGGAGGCTACACCTTC.

At least ten counts were recorded for this clonotype. The chain employs TRBV7-9 and TRBJ1-1; D gene ambiguous. The V gene's germline CDR1 is SEHNR and CDR2 FQNEAQ (reference sequence). The CDR3 has 14 amino acids. Trimming shortened V by 2 bases and J by 7 bases, and 14 bases separated the two germline ends. As DNA, the CDR3 is TGTGCCAGCAGCTTAAGCGGTGGAACCGGTGAAGCTTTCTTT. Translated, it gives CASSLSGGTGEAFF.

This clonotype has just a few counts. The CDR3 DNA reads as TGTGCCAGCAGTAAAACTCGAGCTTTGAGCTCCTACAATGAGCAGTTCTTC. Amino acids: CASSKTRALSSYNEQFF. V and J are TRBV6-5 and TRBJ2-1; D remains ambiguous. CDR1 and CDR2 from the germline V gene are MNHEY and SVGAGI. V shed 5 bases and J shed 0 bases, with 17 bases lying between them. There are 17 residues in the CDR3.

J is TRBJ2-5 and V is TRBV6-5, with 12 bases that match TRBD2. The CDR3 length is 19 residues. CDR1 is MNHEY, CDR2 SVGAGI, per germline. The J segment lost 0 bases and the V segment lost 0 bases, leaving 8 bases of the junction unmatched. CDR3 residues: CASSYSGLAGITYQETQYF. The CDR3 DNA is TGTGCCAGCAGTTACTCCGGACTAGCGGGGATAACGTACCAAGAGACCCAGTACTTC.

This clonotype was seen repeatedly, ten times or more. This chain uses TRBV7-8 with TRBJ2-2; 7 positions match TRBD2. Germline V gene data show CDR1 as SGHVS and CDR2 as FQNEAQ. After removal of 3 bases from V and 3 bases from J, the junction contained 7 bases not matched to a gene. CDR3 length: 16 residues. The CDR3 region is CASSLSGAGYTGELFF. Here the CDR3 DNA reads TGTGCCAGCAGCTTGAGTGGAGCGGGATACACCGGGGAGCTGTTTTTT.

This clonotype was seen a handful of times. CDR3 DNA sequence: TGTGCCAGCACGCCGAGGAGGGGAACTACTGGAAACACCATATATTTT. Translating gives CASTPRRGTTGNTIYF. The chain combines TRBV2 with TRBJ1-3; a weak D match, TRBD1 (5 bases). V lost 7 bases, J lost 2 bases, and 18 bases lay in between. The CDR3 is 16 amino acids. Per the germline V gene, CDR1 is SNHLY and CDR2 is FYNNEI.

The chain combines TRBV20-1 with TRBJ1-2; D gene ambiguous. Trimming cost V 3 bases and J 5 bases, with 16 bases left between them. The CDR3 runs to 14 residues. CDR1 DFQATT and CDR2 SNEGSKA come from the germline V gene (reference sequence). Written as DNA, the CDR3 is TGCAGTGCTAGTCCCCACCGTCAATCGTATGGCTACACCTTC. Translating it yields CSASPHRQSYGYTF.

The chain joins TRBV29-1 to TRBJ2-4; TRBD1 or TRBD2 may be the D gene (5 bases each). CDR1 is SQVTM, CDR2 ANQGSEA, per germline. The CDR3 runs 12 residues. Between the trimmed V and J ends, which lost 7 bases and 0 bases, there was a span of 7 bases. This chain's CDR3 is CSAGTAKNIQYF. As DNA, the CDR3 is TGCAGCGCTGGGACAGCCAAAAACATTCAGTACTTC.

V and J are TRBV11-2 and TRBJ1-1, with D possibly matching TRBD1 (5 bases). The CDR3 totals 15 residues. The V gene lost 1 base and the J gene lost 5 bases, with 14 bases spanning the gap. Germline V gene lookup returns CDR1 SGHAT and CDR2 FQNNGV. The CDR3 coding sequence is TGTGCCAGCAGCTTAGTCTCGACAGTAAATACTGAAGCTTTCTTT. This encodes CASSLVSTVNTEAFF. The whole variable domain, filled in from reference TRBV11-2 and TRBJ1-1, reads EAGVAQSPRYKIIEKRQSVAFWCNPISGHATLYWYQQILGQGPKLLIQFQNNGVVDDSQLPKDRFSAERLKGVDSTLKIQPAKLEDSAVYLCASSLVSTVNTEAFFGQGTRLTVV.

The chain couples TRBV11-2 to TRBJ1-1; possible D gene TRBD1, 5 bases. This CDR3 comprises 13 residues. Germline CDR1 reads SGHAT; CDR2 reads FQNNGV. V lost 3 bases and J lost 3, with 8 bases in between. Here the CDR3 reads CASSFGRDTEAFF. CDR3 DNA sequence: TGTGCCAGCAGCTTCGGCAGGGACACTGAAGCTTTCTTT.

The gene calls are TRBV2 and TRBJ1-6; no firm D call. The CDR3 sequence is 12 residues long. Germline CDR1 reads SNHLY; CDR2 reads FYNNEI. V gave up 6 bases and J gave up 18 bases, with 18 bases separating them. This CDR3 is CASRSDATLPHF. The CDR3 nucleotides read TGTGCCAGCAGGTCGGATGCCACCCTTCCCCACTTT. Looking up the rest from reference TRBV2 and TRBJ1-6 gives the full variable domain: EPEVTQTPSHQVTQMGQEVILRCVPISNHLYFYWYRQILGQKVEFLVSFYNNEISEKSEIFDDQFSVERPDGSNFTLKIRSTKLEDSAMYFCASRSDATLPHFGNGTRLTVT.

This clonotype was observed a handful of times. The chain has TRBV24-1 and TRBJ1-6; 7 bases match TRBD1. Germline V gene sequence: CDR1 KGHDR, CDR2 SFDVKD. This CDR3 has 13 residues. J gave up 10 bases and V 4 bases, and 3 bases lay outside the gene matches. For the CDR3, the DNA is TGTGCCACCAGTGAGACAGGGCTCTCACCCCTCCACTTT. The encoded protein is CATSETGLSPLHF.